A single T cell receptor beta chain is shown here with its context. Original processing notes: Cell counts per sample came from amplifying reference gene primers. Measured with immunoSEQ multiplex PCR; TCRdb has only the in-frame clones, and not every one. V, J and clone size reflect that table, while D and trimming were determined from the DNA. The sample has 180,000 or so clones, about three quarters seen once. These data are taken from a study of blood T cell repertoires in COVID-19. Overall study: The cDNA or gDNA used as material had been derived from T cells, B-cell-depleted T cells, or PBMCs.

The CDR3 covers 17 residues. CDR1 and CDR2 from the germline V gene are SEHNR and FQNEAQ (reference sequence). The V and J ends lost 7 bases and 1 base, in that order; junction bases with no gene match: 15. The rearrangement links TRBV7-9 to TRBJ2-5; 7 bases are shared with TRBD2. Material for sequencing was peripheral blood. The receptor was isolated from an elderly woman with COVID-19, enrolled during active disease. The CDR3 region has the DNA TGTGCCAGCACCCCCCGGTGGGGGGGTGAGGGCCAAGAGACCCAGTACTTC. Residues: CASTPRWGGEGQETQYF.